Below, one T cell receptor (beta chain) is given with its context. Germline CDR1 is SGHTA and CDR2 is FQGTGA. V was shortened by 5 bases and J by 8 bases, with 10 bases between the two germline ends. This CDR3 spans 13 amino acids. TCRdb's copy holds only in-frame clones and misses some; the assay was immunoSEQ multiplex PCR. This sample carries 130,000 to 150,000 clones, about 80% of them seen once, and the ten largest clones take 3% to 3.5%. These data are taken from a study of blood T cell repertoires in COVID-19. The source of this sequence is an elderly woman with acute or convalescent COVID-19. The rearrangement uses TRBV7-3 and TRBJ1-6; no definite D call. The sequenced material came from peripheral blood. The CDR3 spells CASSATRDSPLHF. As DNA, the CDR3 is TGTGCCAGCAGCGCCACGAGGGATTCACCCCTCCACTTT.